Sequencing of this TCR beta chain was carried out in a study of cytomegalovirus exposure and HLA in healthy donors. Turning to the study itself: An analysis done earlier identified more than 90 million unique TCR beta sequences from roughly 190 million T cells.

Findings of the study overall: Per a prior analysis, the majority of TCR beta V segments were productive roughly 90% or roughly 30% of the time. Later analysis identified several of the most significant clusters that appeared linked to common viral pathogens.

The PCR contained 60 Vbeta and 13 Jbeta primers. TCRdb keeps only in-frame clones here, not all; method: immunoSEQ multiplex PCR. The table lists about 130,000 clones, roughly 82% of them singletons. This clone was observed a handful of times. Antigen: not known. The source material was PBMCs. The TCR sequence derives from a woman in her late teens or twenties in good health and CMV-seropositive.

The CDR3 region has the DNA TGTGCCAGCAGCTTAGAGGGCAGGGGGAATACTGAAGCTTTCTTT. Its protein product is CASSLEGRGNTEAFF. The gene calls are TRBV7-3 and TRBJ1-1; 7 bases fit TRBD1. The CDR3 runs 15 residues. Germline CDR1 SGHTA, CDR2 FQGTGA. V lost 2 bases, J lost 5 bases, and 8 bases stayed unmatched.